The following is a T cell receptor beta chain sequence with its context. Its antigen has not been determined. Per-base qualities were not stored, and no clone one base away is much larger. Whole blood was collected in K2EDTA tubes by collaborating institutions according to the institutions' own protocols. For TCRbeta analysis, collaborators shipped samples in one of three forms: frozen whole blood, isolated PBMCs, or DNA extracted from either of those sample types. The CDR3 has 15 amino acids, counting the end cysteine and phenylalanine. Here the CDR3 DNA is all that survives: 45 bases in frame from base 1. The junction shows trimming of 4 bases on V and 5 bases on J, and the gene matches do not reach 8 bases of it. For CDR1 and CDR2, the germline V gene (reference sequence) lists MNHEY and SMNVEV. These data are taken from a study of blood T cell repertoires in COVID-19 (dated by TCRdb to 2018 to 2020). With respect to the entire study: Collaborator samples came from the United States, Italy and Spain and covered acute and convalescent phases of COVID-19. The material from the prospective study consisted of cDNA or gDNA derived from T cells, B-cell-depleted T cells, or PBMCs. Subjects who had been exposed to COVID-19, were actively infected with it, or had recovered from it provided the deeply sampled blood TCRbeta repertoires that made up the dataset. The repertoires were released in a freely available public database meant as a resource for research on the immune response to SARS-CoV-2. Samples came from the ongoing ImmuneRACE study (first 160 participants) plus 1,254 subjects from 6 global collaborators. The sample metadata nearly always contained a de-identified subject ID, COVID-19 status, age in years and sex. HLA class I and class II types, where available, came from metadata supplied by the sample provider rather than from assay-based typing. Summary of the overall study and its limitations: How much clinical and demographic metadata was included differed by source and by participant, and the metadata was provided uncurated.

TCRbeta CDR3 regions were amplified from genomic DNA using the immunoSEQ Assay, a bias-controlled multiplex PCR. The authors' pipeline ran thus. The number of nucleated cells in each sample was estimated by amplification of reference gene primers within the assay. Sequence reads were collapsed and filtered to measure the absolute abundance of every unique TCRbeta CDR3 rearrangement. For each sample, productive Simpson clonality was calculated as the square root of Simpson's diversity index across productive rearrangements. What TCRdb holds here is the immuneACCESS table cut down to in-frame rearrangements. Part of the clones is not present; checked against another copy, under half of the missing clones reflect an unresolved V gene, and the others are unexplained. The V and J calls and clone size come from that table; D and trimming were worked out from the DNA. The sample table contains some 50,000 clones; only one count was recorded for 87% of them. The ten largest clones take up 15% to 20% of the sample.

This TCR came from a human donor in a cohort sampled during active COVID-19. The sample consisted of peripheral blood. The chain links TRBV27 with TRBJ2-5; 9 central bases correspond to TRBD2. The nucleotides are TGTGCCAGCAGTTCCGGGACTAGCTTGCGGGAGACCCAGTACTTC. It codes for CASSSGTSLRETQYF.